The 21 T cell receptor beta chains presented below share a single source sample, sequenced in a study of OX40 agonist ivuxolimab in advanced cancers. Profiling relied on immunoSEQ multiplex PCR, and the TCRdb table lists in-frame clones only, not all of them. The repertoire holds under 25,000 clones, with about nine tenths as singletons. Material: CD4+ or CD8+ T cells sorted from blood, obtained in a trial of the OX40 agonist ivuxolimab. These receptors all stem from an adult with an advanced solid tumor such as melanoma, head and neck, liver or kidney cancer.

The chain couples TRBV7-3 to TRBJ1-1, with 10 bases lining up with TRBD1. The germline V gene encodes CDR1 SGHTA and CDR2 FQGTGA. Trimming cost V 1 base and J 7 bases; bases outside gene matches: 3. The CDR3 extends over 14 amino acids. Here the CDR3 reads CASSLMGTGVEAFF. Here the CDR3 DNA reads TGTGCCAGCAGCTTAATGGGGACAGGGGTTGAAGCTTTCTTT.

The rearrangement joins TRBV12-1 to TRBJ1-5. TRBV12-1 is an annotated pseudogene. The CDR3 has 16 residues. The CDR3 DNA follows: TGTGCCAGCAGATACCCGGACGAATATGGCAATCAGCCCCAGCATTTT. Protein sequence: CASRYPDEYGNQPQHF.

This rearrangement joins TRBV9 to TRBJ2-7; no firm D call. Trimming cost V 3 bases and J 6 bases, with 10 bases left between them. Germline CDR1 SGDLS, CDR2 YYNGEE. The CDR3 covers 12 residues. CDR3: CASSAPGPEQYF. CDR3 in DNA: TGTGCCAGCAGCGCCCCGGGCCCCGAGCAGTACTTC.

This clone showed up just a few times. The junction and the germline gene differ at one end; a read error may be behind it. CDR3 amino acids: CASSLASSGNAGELFF. CDR3 DNA sequence: TGTGCTAGCAGCTTAGCGAGTAGCGGAAACGCCGGGGAGCTGTTTTTT. The genes are TRBV7-7 and TRBJ2-2; D perhaps matches TRBD2 (6 bases). The germline V gene encodes CDR1 SSHAT and CDR2 FNYEAQ (reference sequence). CDR3 length: 16 amino acids. Combining the CDR3 with reference TRBV7-7 and TRBJ2-2 gives the whole variable domain GAGVSQSPRYKVTKRGQDVTLRCDPISSHATLYWYQQALGQGPEFLTYFNYEAQPDKSGLPSDRFSAERPEGSISTLTIQRTEQRDSAMYRCASSLASSGNAGELFFGEGSRLTVL.

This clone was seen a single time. Here the CDR3 DNA reads TGTGCCAGCAGACTTAGACAGGGAGTGAGTGATGAGCAGTTCTTC. Translated: CASRLRQGVSDEQFF. This chain links TRBV6-4 with TRBJ2-1, with 7 bases aligning to TRBD1. The CDR3 runs 15 residues. Germline lookup yields CDR1 MRHNA and CDR2 SNTAGT. The V gene end was trimmed by 6 bases and the J gene end by 8 bases; junction bases not matched to a gene: 13.

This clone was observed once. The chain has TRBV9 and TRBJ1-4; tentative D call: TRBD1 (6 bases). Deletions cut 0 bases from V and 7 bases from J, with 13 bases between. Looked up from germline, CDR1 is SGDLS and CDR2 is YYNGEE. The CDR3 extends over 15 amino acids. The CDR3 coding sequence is TGTGCCAGCAGCGTAGGTGGGGGGGCCAGTGAAAAACTGTTTTTT. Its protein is CASSVGGGASEKLFF.

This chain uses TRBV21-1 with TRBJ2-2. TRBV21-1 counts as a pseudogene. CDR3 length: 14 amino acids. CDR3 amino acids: CASSKKEGPGELFF. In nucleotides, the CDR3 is TGTGCCAGCAGCAAAAAAGAGGGGCCCGGGGAGCTGTTTTTT.

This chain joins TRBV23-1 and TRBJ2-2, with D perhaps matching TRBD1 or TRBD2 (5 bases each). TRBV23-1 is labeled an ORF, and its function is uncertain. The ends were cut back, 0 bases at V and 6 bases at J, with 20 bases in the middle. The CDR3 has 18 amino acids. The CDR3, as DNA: TGCGCCAGCAGTCAATCTCGCCAAGACGGGACGCGGGCCGGGGAGCTGTTTTTT. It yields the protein CASSQSRQDGTRAGELFF.

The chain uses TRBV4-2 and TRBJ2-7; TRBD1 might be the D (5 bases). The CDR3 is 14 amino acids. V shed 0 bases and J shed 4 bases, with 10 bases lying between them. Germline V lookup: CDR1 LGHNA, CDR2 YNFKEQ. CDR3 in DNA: TGTGCCAGCAGCCAAGACCGGCAGGGTTACGAGCAGTACTTC. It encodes CASSQDRQGYEQYF.

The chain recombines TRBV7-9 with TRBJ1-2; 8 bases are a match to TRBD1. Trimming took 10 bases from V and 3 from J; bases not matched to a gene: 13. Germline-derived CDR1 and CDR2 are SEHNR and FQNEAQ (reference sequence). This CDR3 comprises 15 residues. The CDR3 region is CAIQAPGGGDYGYTF. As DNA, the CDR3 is TGTGCCATCCAAGCCCCAGGGGGCGGGGACTATGGCTACACCTTC.

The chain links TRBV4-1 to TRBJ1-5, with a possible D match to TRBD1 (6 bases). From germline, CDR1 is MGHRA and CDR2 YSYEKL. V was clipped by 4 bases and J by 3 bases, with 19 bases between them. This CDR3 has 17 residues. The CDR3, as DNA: TGCGCCAGCAGCCCGGAGGGGGAGGGAGGGTACAATCAGCCCCAGCATTTT. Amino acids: CASSPEGEGGYNQPQHF.

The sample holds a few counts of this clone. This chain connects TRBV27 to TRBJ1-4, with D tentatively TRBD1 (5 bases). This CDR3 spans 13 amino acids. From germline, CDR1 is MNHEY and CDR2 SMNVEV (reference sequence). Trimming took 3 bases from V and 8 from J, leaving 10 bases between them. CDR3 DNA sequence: TGTGCCAGCAGTTTGGGGGTTCTCGAAAAACTGTTTTTT. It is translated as CASSLGVLEKLFF.

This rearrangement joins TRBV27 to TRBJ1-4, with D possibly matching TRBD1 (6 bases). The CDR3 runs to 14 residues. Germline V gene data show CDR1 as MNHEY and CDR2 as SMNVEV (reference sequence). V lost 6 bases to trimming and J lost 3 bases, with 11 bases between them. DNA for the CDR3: TGTGCCAGCAGACCAGGACAGTCTAATGAAAAACTGTTTTTT. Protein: CASRPGQSNEKLFF.

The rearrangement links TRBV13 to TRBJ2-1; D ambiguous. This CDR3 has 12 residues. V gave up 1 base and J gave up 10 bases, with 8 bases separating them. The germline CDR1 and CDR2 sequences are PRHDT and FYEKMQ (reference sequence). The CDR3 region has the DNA TGTGCCAGCAGCTTAGAGGGCAGCGAGCAGTTCTTC. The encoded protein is CASSLEGSEQFF.

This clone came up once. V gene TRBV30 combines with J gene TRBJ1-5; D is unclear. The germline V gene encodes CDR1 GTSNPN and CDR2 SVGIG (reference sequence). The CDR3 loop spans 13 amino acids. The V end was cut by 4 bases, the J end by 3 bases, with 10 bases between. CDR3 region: CAWKGEPNQPQHF. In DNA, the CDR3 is TGTGCCTGGAAGGGCGAACCCAATCAGCCCCAGCATTTT. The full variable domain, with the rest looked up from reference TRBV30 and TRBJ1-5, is SQTIHQWPATLVQPVGSPLSLECTVEGTSNPNLYWYRQAAGRGLQLLFYSVGIGQISSEVPQNLSASRPQDRQFILSSKKLLLSDSGFYLCAWKGEPNQPQHFGDGTRLSIL.

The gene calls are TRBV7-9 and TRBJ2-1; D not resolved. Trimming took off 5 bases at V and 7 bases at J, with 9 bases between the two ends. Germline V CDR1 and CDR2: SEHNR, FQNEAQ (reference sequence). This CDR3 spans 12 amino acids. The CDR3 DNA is TGTGCCAGCAGCCCCTTGGTAAATGAGCAGTTCTTC. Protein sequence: CASSPLVNEQFF.

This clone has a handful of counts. The CDR3: CASNVQGQRYEQYF. CDR3 in DNA: TGTGCCAGCAACGTACAGGGTCAGCGCTACGAGCAGTACTTC. The V call is TRBV6-1, the J call TRBJ2-7; a weak D match, TRBD1 (6 bases). The V end lost 7 bases, the J end lost 3 bases, and 16 bases lay between the germline ends. Germline loops: CDR1 MNHNS, CDR2 SASEGT. The CDR3 length is 14 residues.

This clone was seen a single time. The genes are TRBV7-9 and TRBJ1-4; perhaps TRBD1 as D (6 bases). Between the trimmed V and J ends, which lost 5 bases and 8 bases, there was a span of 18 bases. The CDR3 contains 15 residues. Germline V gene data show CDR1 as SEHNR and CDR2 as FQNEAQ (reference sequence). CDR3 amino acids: CASSPTLDDREKLFF. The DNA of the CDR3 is TGTGCCAGCAGCCCCACCCTCGATGACAGGGAAAAACTGTTTTTT.

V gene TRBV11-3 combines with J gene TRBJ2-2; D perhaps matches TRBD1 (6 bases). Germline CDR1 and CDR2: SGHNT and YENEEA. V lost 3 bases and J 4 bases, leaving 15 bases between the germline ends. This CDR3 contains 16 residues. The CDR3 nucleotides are TGTGCCAGCAGCTTGGGTGGACAGACTTTCACCGGGGAGCTGTTTTTT. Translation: CASSLGGQTFTGELFF.

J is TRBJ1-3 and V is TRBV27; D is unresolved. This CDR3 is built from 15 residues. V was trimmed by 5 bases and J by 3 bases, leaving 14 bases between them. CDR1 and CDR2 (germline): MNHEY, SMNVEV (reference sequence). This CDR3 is CASSPLPTFGNTIYF. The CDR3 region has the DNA TGTGCCAGCAGTCCGCTTCCAACCTTTGGAAACACCATATATTTT.

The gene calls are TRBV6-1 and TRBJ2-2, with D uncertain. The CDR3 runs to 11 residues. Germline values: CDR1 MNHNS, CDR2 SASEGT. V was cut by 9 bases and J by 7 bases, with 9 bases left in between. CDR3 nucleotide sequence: TGTGCCAGTCACCTCAACGGGGAGCTGTTTTTT. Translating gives CASHLNGELFF.